The T cell receptor beta chain under discussion was sequenced for a study of human T cells and chemical hapten exposure. Notes on this clonotype: Antigen specificity is unknown.

Each cDNA molecule in the library carried unique molecular identifiers. One entry per CDR3 protein results from TCRdb running MiXCR on the RACE reads. This table has more than 90,000 distinct CDR3 sequences, 11% appearing once. Germline loops: CDR1 LGHDT, CDR2 YNNKEL (reference sequence). V lost 1 base, J lost 12 bases, and 6 bases stayed unmatched. The CDR3 has 13 amino acids. This sample's time point: patch test 2, 6 weeks after DPC sensitization. Sample treatment: therapeutic diphenylcyclopropenone sensitization with weekly scalp DPC. Whole-study findings and limits: DPC sensitization produced no change in TCRs with frequency above 1 in 1000.

The specimen was whole blood, collected in connection with sensitization to the hapten diphenylcyclopropenone (DPC). The chain combines TRBV3-1 with TRBJ2-1; 7 positions match TRBD2. The sequence was collected from a woman aged 40 to 50 with alopecia areata. Some clones in this sample may be carry-over from other donors' samples. The CDR3, as DNA: TGTGCCAGCAGCCAAGTCCGACGGGAGGTGCAGTTCTTC. Translation: CASSQVRREVQFF.